This T cell receptor beta chain is drawn from a study of CD8 T cells in Susac syndrome. Sequencing of TCR beta was performed on blood CD8+ T cells and on blood CD4+ T cells. The healthy controls were matched to patients by age and sex. TEMRA cells were FACS-enriched, with CD8+ and CD4+ T cells isolated negatively. With 1 base removed from V and 0 bases from J, the gap between germline ends came to 27 bases. Germline CDR1 and CDR2: SQVTM and ANQGSEA. The CDR3 spans 20 residues. RNA in amounts of about 0.5 to 1 ug was reverse transcribed with random hexamers. The amplification used immunoSEQ multiplex PCR on TCR beta CDR3; it spanned 54 Vbeta and 13 Jbeta. One entry per CDR3 protein, called by TCRdb with MiXCR from the immunoSEQ multiplex PCR reads. Among roughly 110,000 distinct CDR3 sequences listed, about 90% were seen once.

The clonotype originates from a human donor in good health. The chain carries TRBV29-1 and TRBJ1-1; D remains unclear. Sequenced: CD4+ T cells from PBMCs. CDR3 amino acids: CSVEGMLETRGQAMNTEAFF. CDR3 coding DNA: TGCAGCGTTGAAGGGATGCTCGAAACGCGTGGGCAGGCGATGAACACTGAAGCTTTCTTT.